The 21 T cell receptor beta chains below come from one sample, sequenced in a study of lung T cells in sarcoidosis with Löfgren's syndrome. TCRdb processed the reads anew with MiXCR; each CDR3 protein has one entry. The top ten hold roughly a tenth of the sample, which has some 2,200 distinct CDR3 sequences, approximately 22% seen once. Sequences were obtained from CD4+ T cells from bronchoalveolar lavage. These receptors were collected from a human donor with sarcoidosis (Löfgren's syndrome or another form), or a control subject (not recorded which).

By sample share, this clonotype is large (0.1 to 1%). The chain couples TRBV27 to TRBJ2-5; D remains unclear. The germline V gene has CDR1 MNHEY and CDR2 SMNVEV (reference sequence). The CDR3 is made up of 13 amino acids. V gave up 3 bases and J gave up 5 bases, with 10 bases separating them. DNA for the CDR3: TGTGCCAGCAGTTTGAGTTATGGGGAGACCCAGTACTTC. As protein: CASSLSYGETQYF.

This clonotype came up many times. The chain combines TRBV12-3 or TRBV12-4 with TRBJ2-3, with D unresolved. V gave up 8 bases and J gave up 2 bases, with 8 bases separating them. The CDR3 covers 12 residues. The CDR3 protein is CASVQSTDTQYF. The CDR3 DNA reads as TGTGCCAGCGTCCAGTCCACAGATACGCAGTATTTT.

By frequency in the sample, this clonotype is medium-sized. The chain carries TRBV19 and TRBJ2-3, with 12 bases matching TRBD2. The CDR3 is 16 amino acids. Germline V CDR1 and CDR2: LNHDA, SQIVND (reference sequence). The V and J ends lost 5 bases and 0 bases, in that order; junction bases with no gene match: 3. CDR3 residues: CASSWTSGASTDTQYF. CDR3 DNA sequence: TGTGCCAGTAGTTGGACTAGCGGGGCGAGCACAGATACGCAGTATTTT.

Sample share makes this clonotype medium-sized. The chain employs TRBV18 and TRBJ1-5, with D perhaps matching TRBD1 (6 bases). Trimming shortened V by 6 bases and J by 0 bases, and 15 bases separated the two germline ends. Germline loops: CDR1 KGHSH, CDR2 LQKENI. This CDR3 spans 16 amino acids. The CDR3 nucleotides are TGTGCCAGCTCTCAGGGGAACAGCTATAGCAATCAGCCCCAGCATTTT. Translated, it gives CASSQGNSYSNQPQHF.

This clonotype is classed as medium-sized. The rearrangement joins TRBV20-1 to TRBJ2-6; D is unclear. Trimming removed 3 bases from V and 0 bases from J, with 12 bases in between. The germline gives CDR1 DFQATT, CDR2 SNEGSKA (reference sequence). This CDR3 comprises 16 residues. In DNA form, the CDR3 reads TGCAGTGCTAGTTCGTACGAGAGCTCTGGGGCCAACGTCCTGACTTTC. This sequence encodes CSASSYESSGANVLTF.

This clonotype is deemed medium-sized. The rearrangement uses TRBV28 and TRBJ2-5, with 12 bases identical to TRBD1. Germline CDR1 and CDR2: MDHEN and SYDVKM. J gave up 4 bases and V 0 bases, and 0 bases lay outside the gene matches. The CDR3 sequence is 15 residues long. DNA for the CDR3: TGTGCCAGCAGTTTATGGGGACAGGGGGCAGAGACCCAGTACTTC. It translates to CASSLWGQGAETQYF.

By share, this clonotype ranks as large. The genes are TRBV4-3 and TRBJ2-5; a weak D match, TRBD1 (6 bases). V was clipped by 4 bases and J by 1 base, with 13 bases between them. Per germline, CDR1 LGHNA and CDR2 YSLEER. This CDR3 spans 15 amino acids. The CDR3, as DNA: TGCGCCAGCAGCCCCTCAGGGGTAGGCCAAGAGACCCAGTACTTC. It translates to CASSPSGVGQETQYF.

By share, this clonotype ranks as large. This chain joins TRBV20-1 and TRBJ2-1; D not resolved. Trimming pared 4 bases from V and 7 bases from J, leaving 5 bases between. The CDR3 is 10 amino acids. Looked up from germline, CDR1 is DFQATT and CDR2 is SNEGSKA (reference sequence). In DNA form, the CDR3 reads TGCAGTGCTAATTTAAATGAGCAGTTCTTC. Amino acids: CSANLNEQFF.

This clonotype was seen ten or more times. This chain uses TRBV10-3 with TRBJ1-1; D gene unclear. Deletions cut 0 bases from V and 6 bases from J, with 11 bases between. Germline-derived CDR1 and CDR2 are ENHRY and SYGVKD. The CDR3 has 14 residues. The CDR3 DNA sequence: TGTGCCATCAGTGAGTCGGGCGATGGCGCTGAAGCTTTCTTT. Translation: CAISESGDGAEAFF.

The gene calls are TRBV14 and TRBJ2-1, with TRBD1 identical over 7 bases. V shed 5 bases and J 8 bases; nucleotides not matched to a gene: 12. Germline CDR1 SGHDN, CDR2 FVKESK. The CDR3 is 15 amino acids. The CDR3 DNA follows: TGTGCCAGCAGCAAAGCCGGGACAGATGGCTATGAGCAGTTCTTC. This codes for CASSKAGTDGYEQFF.

Comments on this clonotype: A read error may explain this, as a much larger clone is one base away. This chain uses TRBV10-2 with TRBJ1-1; D is possibly TRBD1 (6 bases). CDR3 length: 13 residues. The germline gives CDR1 WSHSY, CDR2 SAAADI. CDR3 loop: CAANTGMNTEAFF. In DNA form, the CDR3 reads TGTGCCGCCAATACAGGGATGAACACTGAAGCTTTCTTT.

This clonotype appeared a single time. Compared with germline, one end of the junction differs, possibly owing to a read error. The rearrangement joins TRBV11-2 to TRBJ2-3; D not certain. The CDR3 is 14 residues long. Germline V gene data show CDR1 as SGHAT and CDR2 as FQNNGV. The DNA for the CDR3 is TGTGCCAGCAGCTCCCTCCTCGTCACATATACGCAGTATTTT. Amino acids: CASSSLLVTYTQYF.

In the case of this clonotype: Germline is not matched at one junction end, which may reflect a read error. The J gene is TRBJ2-1, the V gene TRBV9, with 7 bases matching TRBD2. The CDR3 is 12 residues long. CDR1 is SGDLS and CDR2 is YYNGEE in the germline V gene. CDR3: CAGSSELAEVFF. In DNA form, the CDR3 reads TGTGCCGGCAGCTCAGAGCTAGCGGAGGTGTTCTTC.

By its share, this clonotype is medium-sized. The genes are TRBV7-8 and TRBJ2-1; D gene uncertain. V lost 3 bases to trimming and J lost 2 bases, with 5 bases between them. Germline CDR1 SGHVS, CDR2 FQNEAQ. CDR3 size: 13 residues. The CDR3 DNA reads as TGTGCCAGCAGCTTTGCAGCCTACAATGAGCAGTTCTTC. This codes for CASSFAAYNEQFF.

Remarks on this clonotype: Being one base from a much bigger clone, this may be a read error. V and J are TRBV5-1 and TRBJ1-5, with a weak D call TRBD1 (6 bases). CDR3 length equals 15 residues. Germline CDR1 SGHRS, CDR2 YFSETQ. The CDR3 sequence is CASSLDSTGQQPPHF. CDR3 bases: TGCGCCAGCAGCTTGGATTCGACAGGACAGCAGCCCCCGCATTTT.

This clonotype is medium-sized (0.01 to 0.1%) in the sample. The chain links TRBV12-5 to TRBJ2-2; D is unresolved. CDR1 is LGHNT, CDR2 FRNRAP, per germline. Trimming cost V 2 bases and J 7 bases, with 8 bases left between them. The CDR3 runs to 13 residues. CDR3 nucleotides: TGTGCTAGTGGTTTGCTCCAAGTCGGGGAGCTGTTTTTT. Protein sequence: CASGLLQVGELFF.

This clonotype is medium-sized within its sample. V and J are TRBV5-4 and TRBJ1-1; D possibly corresponds to TRBD1 (5 bases). Between the trimmed V and J ends, which lost 1 base and 2 bases, there was a span of 9 bases. Germline-derived CDR1 and CDR2 are SGHNT and YYREEE (reference sequence). CDR3 size: 14 residues. The DNA of the CDR3 is TGTGCCAGCAGCTTGAGGGGACTAAACACTGAAGCTTTCTTT. Translating it yields CASSLRGLNTEAFF. The complete variable domain, with remaining parts taken from reference TRBV5-4 and TRBJ1-1, reads ETGVTQSPTHLIKTRGQQVTLRCSSQSGHNTVSWYQQALGQGPQFIFQYYREEENGRGNFPPRFSGLQFPNYSSELNVNALELDDSALYLCASSLRGLNTEAFFGQGTRLTVV.

This clonotype has ten or more counts. Because the CDR3 is missing its conserved closing phenylalanine or tryptophan, this is likely a read error. The rearrangement uses TRBV6-1 and TRBJ1-2; 8 bases fit TRBD1. The germline V gene has CDR1 MNHNS and CDR2 SASEGT. The ends lost 5 bases at V and 4 bases at J; junction bases unmatched: 3. The CDR3 consists of 13 residues. CDR3 sequence reads: CASSLDRVYGYTL. CDR3 DNA sequence: TGTGCCAGCAGTCTGGACAGGGTCTATGGCTACACCCTC.

J is TRBJ1-5 and V is TRBV10-3, with a weak D call TRBD1 (5 bases). Germline V gene sequence: CDR1 ENHRY, CDR2 SYGVKD. V dropped 6 bases and J dropped 5 bases, with 11 bases sitting between them. The CDR3 spans 13 residues. DNA of the CDR3: TGTGCCATCAGAGGGACGGACGATCAGCCCCAGCATTTT. Translated, it gives CAIRGTDDQPQHF.

By frequency in the sample, this clonotype is medium-sized. This chain uses TRBV28 with TRBJ2-1; possible D gene TRBD2, 6 bases. Germline V gives CDR1 MDHEN, CDR2 SYDVKM. CDR3 length: 13 amino acids. V shed 8 bases and J shed 4 bases, with 12 bases lying between them. This CDR3 reads CASRSGLYNEQFF. In DNA, the CDR3 is TGTGCCAGCCGTAGCGGATTATACAATGAGCAGTTCTTC.

This clonotype is labeled medium-sized. J is TRBJ1-5 and V is TRBV7-9; D not resolved. Germline CDR1 and CDR2: SEHNR and FQNEAQ (reference sequence). V shed 1 base and J shed 4 bases, with 2 bases lying between them. This CDR3 is built from 12 residues. As DNA, the CDR3 is TGTGCCAGCAGCTTAGATAATCAGCCCCAGCATTTT. Translating gives CASSLDNQPQHF.